This is a list of T cell receptor beta chains from one sample in a study of shared clonotypes between healthy human individuals. TCRdb keeps only in-frame clones here, not all; method: immunoSEQ multiplex PCR. Here the sample spans about a million clones, about 80% being singletons. Material: memory CD4+ T cells from PBMCs. The source is a young man in good health. Some clones in this sample may be carry-over from other donors' samples. Each CDR3 is given with its conserved first and last residue. The D gene is left open where the match is weak. Clone sizes are given selectively: once, few, many, or a class where the clone is expanded.

TRBV28,TRBD1,TRBJ2-7,-,CASRRPGQGAYEQYF,TGTGCCAGCAGGAGACCGGGACAGGGGGCCTACGAGCAGTACTTC
TRBV5-5,-,TRBJ1-5,few,CASSLHNLPNQPQHF,TGTGCCAGCAGCTTGCACAATCTCCCCAATCAGCCCCAGCATTTT
TRBV29-1,-,TRBJ2-2,-,CSVRENTGELFF,TGCAGCGTAAGGGAGAACACCGGGGAGCTGTTTTTT
TRBV5-6,TRBD2,TRBJ2-5,-,CASSSLAGGGETQYF,TGTGCCAGCAGCTCCTTAGCGGGAGGGGGTGAGACCCAGTACTTC
TRBV11-3,TRBD2,TRBJ2-2,-,CASSFGLANTGELFF,TGTGCCAGCAGCTTCGGACTAGCGAACACCGGGGAGCTGTTTTTT
TRBV18,-,TRBJ1-3,-,CASSGYRDPGNTIYF,TGTGCCAGCTCAGGATACAGGGATCCTGGAAACACCATATATTTT
TRBV27,-,TRBJ2-1,-,CASSQGLAGGREQFF,TGTGCCAGCAGTCAAGGGCTAGCCGGGGGTCGGGAGCAGTTCTTC
TRBV27,-,TRBJ2-3,-,CASSQLGTDTQYF,TGTGCCAGCAGCCAACTTGGCACAGATACGCAGTATTTT
TRBV15,TRBD2,TRBJ2-1,few,CATSIGLAGTKFF,TGTGCCACCAGCATTGGACTAGCAGGAACCAAGTTCTTC
TRBV28,-,TRBJ2-4,few,CASGVRGSKNIQYF,TGTGCCAGCGGAGTTAGGGGGAGCAAAAACATTCAGTACTTC
TRBV5-4,-,TRBJ1-6,once,CASSYKGNSPLHF,TGTGCCAGCAGTTATAAGGGGAATTCACCCCTCCACTTT
TRBV30,TRBD1,TRBJ2-3,-,CAWSALGQGSTDTQYF,TGTGCCTGGAGTGCATTGGGACAGGGTAGCACAGATACGCAGTATTTT
TRBV11-2,TRBD2,TRBJ2-3,many,CASSADTRLAGGVTDTQYF,TGTGCCAGCAGCGCGGACACCAGACTAGCGGGAGGGGTCACAGATACGCAGTATTTT
TRBV28,-,TRBJ2-2,-,CASSPVVWPSGELFF,TGTGCCAGCAGCCCTGTAGTTTGGCCTTCCGGGGAGCTGTTTTTT
TRBV25-1,-,TRBJ1-2,-,CASSEGQGGYTF,TGTGCCAGCAGTGAAGGGCAGGGAGGCTACACCTTC
TRBV5-1,-,TRBJ2-3,-,CASSFGQRDTQYF,TGCGCCAGCAGCTTCGGACAGAGGGATACGCAGTATTTT